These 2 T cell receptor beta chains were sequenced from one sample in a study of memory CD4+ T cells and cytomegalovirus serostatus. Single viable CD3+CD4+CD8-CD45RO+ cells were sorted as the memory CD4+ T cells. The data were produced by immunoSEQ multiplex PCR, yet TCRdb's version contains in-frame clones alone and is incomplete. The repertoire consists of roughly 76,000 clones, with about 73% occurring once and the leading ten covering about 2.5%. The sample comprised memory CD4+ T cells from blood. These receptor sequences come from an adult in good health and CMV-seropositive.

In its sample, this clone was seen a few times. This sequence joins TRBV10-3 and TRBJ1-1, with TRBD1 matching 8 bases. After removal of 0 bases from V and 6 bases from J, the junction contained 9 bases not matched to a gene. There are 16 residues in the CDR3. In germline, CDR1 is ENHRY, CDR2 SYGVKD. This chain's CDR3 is CAISESGSGGQAEAFF. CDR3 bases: TGTGCCATCAGTGAGTCAGGTTCTGGGGGACAGGCTGAAGCTTTCTTT.

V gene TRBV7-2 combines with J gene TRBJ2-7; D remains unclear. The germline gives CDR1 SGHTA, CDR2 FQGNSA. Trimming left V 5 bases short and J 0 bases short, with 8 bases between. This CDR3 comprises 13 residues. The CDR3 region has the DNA TGTGCCAGCAGCCCGGTAGCCTCCTACGAGCAGTACTTC. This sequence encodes CASSPVASYEQYF.